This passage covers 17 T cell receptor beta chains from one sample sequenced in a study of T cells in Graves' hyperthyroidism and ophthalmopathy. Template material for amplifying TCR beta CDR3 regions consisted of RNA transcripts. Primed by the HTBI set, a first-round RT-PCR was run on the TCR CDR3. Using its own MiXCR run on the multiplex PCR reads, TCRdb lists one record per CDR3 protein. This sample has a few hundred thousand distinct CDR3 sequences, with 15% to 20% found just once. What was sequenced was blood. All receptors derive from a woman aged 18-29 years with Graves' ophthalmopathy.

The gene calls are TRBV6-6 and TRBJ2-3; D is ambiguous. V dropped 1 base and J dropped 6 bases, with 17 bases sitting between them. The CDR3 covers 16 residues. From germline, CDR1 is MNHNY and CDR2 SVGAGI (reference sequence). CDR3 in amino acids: CASSYLDPPPYDTQYF. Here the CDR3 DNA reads TGTGCCAGCAGTTACTTAGACCCCCCTCCATATGATACGCAGTATTTT.

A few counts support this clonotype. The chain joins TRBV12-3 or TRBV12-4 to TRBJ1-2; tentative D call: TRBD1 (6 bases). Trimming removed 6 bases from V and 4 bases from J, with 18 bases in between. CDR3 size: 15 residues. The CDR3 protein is CASSPAGAVRYGYTF. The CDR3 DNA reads TGTGCCAGCAGCCCCGCAGGGGCCGTTCGCTATGGCTACACCTTC.

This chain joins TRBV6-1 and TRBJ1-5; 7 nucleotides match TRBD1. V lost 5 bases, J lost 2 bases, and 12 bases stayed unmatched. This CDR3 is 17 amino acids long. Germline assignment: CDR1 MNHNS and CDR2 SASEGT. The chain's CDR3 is CASSTGESVFGNQPQHF. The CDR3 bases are TGTGCCAGCAGTACAGGGGAGTCGGTATTCGGCAATCAGCCCCAGCATTTT.

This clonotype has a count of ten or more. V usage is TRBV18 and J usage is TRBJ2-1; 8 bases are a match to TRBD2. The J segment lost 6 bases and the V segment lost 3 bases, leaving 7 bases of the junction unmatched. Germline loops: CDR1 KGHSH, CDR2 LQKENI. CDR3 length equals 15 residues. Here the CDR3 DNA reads TGTGCCAGCTCACCCCTGGGACTAGACGGCAATGAGCAGTTCTTC. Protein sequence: CASSPLGLDGNEQFF.

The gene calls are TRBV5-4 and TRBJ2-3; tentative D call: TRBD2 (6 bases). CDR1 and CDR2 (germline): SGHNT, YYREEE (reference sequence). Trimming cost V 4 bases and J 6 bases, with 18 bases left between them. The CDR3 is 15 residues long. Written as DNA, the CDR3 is TGTGCCAGCAGCGGACTTAGCAAAGGAGGGGATACGCAGTATTTT. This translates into CASSGLSKGGDTQYF.

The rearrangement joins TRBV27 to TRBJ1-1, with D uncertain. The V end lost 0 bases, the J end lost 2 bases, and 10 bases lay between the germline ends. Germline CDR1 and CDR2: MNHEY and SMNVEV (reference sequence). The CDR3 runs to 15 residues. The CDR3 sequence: CASSLSAGSNTEAFF. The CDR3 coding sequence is TGTGCCAGCAGTTTATCCGCAGGCTCTAACACTGAAGCTTTCTTT.

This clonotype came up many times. The CDR3 coding sequence is TGTGCCAGCAGCTTAGTTGGGGGTAAACTGTTTTTT. It specifies CASSLVGGKLFF. This sequence joins TRBV7-9 and TRBJ1-4, with D maybe TRBD1 (5 bases). Germline CDR1 reads SEHNR; CDR2 reads FQNEAQ (reference sequence). CDR3 size: 12 residues. V was shortened by 1 base and J by 11 bases, with 8 bases between the two germline ends.

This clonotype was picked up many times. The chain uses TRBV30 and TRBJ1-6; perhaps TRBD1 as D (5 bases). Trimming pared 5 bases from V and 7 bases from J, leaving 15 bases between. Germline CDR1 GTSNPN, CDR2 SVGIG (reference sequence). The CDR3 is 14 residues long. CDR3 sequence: CAWQSGWRNSPLHF. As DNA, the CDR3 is TGTGCCTGGCAGTCAGGGTGGCGGAATTCACCCCTCCACTTT.

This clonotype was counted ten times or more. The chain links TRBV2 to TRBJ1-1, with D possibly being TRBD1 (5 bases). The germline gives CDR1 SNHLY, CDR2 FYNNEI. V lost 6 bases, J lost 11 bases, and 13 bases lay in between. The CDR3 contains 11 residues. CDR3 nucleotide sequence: TGTGCCAGCAGGTTCGGGGGGAGCGCTTTCTTT. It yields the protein CASRFGGSAFF.

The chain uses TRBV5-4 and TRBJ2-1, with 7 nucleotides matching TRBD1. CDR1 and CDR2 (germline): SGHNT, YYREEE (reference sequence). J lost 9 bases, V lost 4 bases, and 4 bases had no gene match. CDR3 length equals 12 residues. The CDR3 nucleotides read TGTGCCAGCAGCCTAGGGGGCACTGAGCAGTTCTTC. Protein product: CASSLGGTEQFF. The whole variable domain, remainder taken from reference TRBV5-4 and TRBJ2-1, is ETGVTQSPTHLIKTRGQQVTLRCSSQSGHNTVSWYQQALGQGPQFIFQYYREEENGRGNFPPRFSGLQFPNYSSELNVNALELDDSALYLCASSLGGTEQFFGPGTRLTVL.

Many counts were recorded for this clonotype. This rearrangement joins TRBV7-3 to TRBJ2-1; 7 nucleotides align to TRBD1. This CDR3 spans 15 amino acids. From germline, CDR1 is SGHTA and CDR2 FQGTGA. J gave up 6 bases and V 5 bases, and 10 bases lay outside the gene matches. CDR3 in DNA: TGTGCCAGCAGCGACCCGGGACAGCAAATCAATGAGCAGTTCTTC. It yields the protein CASSDPGQQINEQFF.

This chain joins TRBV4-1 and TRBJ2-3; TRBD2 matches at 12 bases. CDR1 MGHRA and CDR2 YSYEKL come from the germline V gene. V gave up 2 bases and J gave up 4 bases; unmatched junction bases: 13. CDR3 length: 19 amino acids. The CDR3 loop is CASSQHGETSGSPADTQYF. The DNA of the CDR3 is TGCGCCAGCAGCCAACACGGAGAGACTAGCGGGAGCCCGGCAGATACGCAGTATTTT.

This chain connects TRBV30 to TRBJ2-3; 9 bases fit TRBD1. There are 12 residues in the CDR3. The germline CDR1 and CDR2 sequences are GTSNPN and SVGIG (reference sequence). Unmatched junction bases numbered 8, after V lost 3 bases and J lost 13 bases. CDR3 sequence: CAWSQDRDREYF. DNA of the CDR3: TGTGCCTGGAGCCAAGACCGGGACAGGGAGTATTTT.

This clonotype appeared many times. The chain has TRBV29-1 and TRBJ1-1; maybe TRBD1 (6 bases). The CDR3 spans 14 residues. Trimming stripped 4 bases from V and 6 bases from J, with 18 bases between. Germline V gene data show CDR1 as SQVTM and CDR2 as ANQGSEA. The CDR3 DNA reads TGCAGCGTTGCGGAAAACAGGGAAACGGCTGAAGCTTTCTTT. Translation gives CSVAENRETAEAFF.

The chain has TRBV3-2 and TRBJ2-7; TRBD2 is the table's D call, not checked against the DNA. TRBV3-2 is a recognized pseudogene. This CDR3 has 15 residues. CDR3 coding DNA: TGTGCCAGCAGCCAAGTACTAGCGGGGTTCTACGAGCAGTACTTC. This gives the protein CASSQVLAGFYEQYF.

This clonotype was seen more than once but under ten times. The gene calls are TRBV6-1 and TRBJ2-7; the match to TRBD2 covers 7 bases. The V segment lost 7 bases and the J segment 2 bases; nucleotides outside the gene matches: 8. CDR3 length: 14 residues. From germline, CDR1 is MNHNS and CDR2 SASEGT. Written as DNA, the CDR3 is TGTGCCAGCAATAAGGCTAGCGGAGCCTACGAGCAGTACTTC. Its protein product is CASNKASGAYEQYF.

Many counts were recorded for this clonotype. Here the CDR3 DNA reads TGCAGTGCTGAGGGGCCCAGCCAGGTTTATAGCACAGATACGCAGTATTTT. Amino acid sequence: CSAEGPSQVYSTDTQYF. The chain carries TRBV20-1 and TRBJ2-3, with D perhaps matching TRBD1 or TRBD2 (5 bases each). The CDR3 is 17 residues long. Per the germline V gene, CDR1 is DFQATT and CDR2 is SNEGSKA (reference sequence). V lost 5 bases and J lost 0, with 21 bases in between.